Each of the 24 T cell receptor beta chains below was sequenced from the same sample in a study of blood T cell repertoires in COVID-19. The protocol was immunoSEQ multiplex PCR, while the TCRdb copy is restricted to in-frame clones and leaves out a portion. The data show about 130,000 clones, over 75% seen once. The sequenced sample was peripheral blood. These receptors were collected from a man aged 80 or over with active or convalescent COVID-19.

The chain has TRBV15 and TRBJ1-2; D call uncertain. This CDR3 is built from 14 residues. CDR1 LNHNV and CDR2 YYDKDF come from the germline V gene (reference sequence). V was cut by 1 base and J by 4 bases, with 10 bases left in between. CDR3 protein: CATSRGAGVYGYTF. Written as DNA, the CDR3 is TGTGCCACCAGCAGAGGGGCCGGTGTCTATGGCTACACCTTC. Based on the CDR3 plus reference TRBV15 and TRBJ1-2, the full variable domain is DAMVIQNPRYQVTQFGKPVTLSCSQTLNHNVMYWYQQKSSQAPKLLFHYYDKDFNNEADTPDNFQSRRPNTSFCFLDIRSPGLGDTAMYLCATSRGAGVYGYTFGSGTRLTVV.

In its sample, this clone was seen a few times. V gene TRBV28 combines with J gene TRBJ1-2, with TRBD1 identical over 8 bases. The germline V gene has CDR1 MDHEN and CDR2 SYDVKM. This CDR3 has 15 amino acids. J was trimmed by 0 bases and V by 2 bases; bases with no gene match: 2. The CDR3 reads CASSLPTGANYGYTF. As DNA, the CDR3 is TGTGCCAGCAGTTTACCGACAGGGGCTAACTATGGCTACACCTTC.

The CDR3 protein is CASSTGTGGTDTQYF. The CDR3, as DNA: TGTGCCAGCAGCACAGGGACAGGGGGCACAGATACGCAGTATTTT. The chain recombines TRBV11-2 with TRBJ2-3; the match to TRBD1 covers 10 bases. The V segment lost 5 bases and the J segment 1 base; nucleotides outside the gene matches: 3. This CDR3 contains 15 residues. In germline, CDR1 is SGHAT, CDR2 FQNNGV.

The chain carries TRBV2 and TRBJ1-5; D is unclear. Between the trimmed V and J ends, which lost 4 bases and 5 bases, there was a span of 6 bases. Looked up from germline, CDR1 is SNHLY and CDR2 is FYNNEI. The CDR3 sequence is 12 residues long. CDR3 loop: CASSVADQPQHF. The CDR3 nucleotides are TGTGCCAGCAGTGTGGCAGATCAGCCCCAGCATTTT.

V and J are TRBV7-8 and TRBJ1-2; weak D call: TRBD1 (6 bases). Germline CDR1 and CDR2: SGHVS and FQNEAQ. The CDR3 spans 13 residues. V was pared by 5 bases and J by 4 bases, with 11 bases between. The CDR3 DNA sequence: TGTGCCAGCAGCCAATCGACAGGCTATGGCTACACCTTC. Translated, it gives CASSQSTGYGYTF.

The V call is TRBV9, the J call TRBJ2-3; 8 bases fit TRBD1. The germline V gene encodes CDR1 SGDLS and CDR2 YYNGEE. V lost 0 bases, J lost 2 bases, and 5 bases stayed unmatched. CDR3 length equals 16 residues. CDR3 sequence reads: CASSVAVTGVTDTQYF. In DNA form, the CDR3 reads TGTGCCAGCAGCGTAGCTGTGACAGGGGTCACAGATACGCAGTATTTT.

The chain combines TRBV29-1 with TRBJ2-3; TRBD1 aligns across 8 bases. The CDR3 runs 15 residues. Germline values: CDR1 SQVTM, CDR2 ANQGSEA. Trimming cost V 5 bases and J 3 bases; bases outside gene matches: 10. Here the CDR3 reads CSVPRGRRLTDTQYF. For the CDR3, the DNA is TGCAGCGTTCCCAGGGGGCGGCGGTTAACAGATACGCAGTATTTT.

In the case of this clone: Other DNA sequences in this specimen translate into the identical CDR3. CDR3: CASSLDRGNTEAFF. The DNA of the CDR3 is TGTGCCAGCAGCTTAGACAGGGGGAACACTGAAGCTTTCTTT. V gene TRBV7-2 combines with J gene TRBJ1-1; 7 nucleotides agree with TRBD1. This CDR3 spans 14 amino acids. The V gene's germline CDR1 is SGHTA and CDR2 FQGNSA. Trimming removed 1 base from V and 1 base from J; junction bases left unmatched: 0. The whole variable domain, filled in from reference TRBV7-2 and TRBJ1-1, reads GAGVSQSPSNKVTEKGKDVELRCDPISGHTALYWYRQSLGQGLEFLIYFQGNSAPDKSGLPSDRFSAERTGGSVSTLTIQRTQQEDSAVYLCASSLDRGNTEAFFGQGTRLTVV.

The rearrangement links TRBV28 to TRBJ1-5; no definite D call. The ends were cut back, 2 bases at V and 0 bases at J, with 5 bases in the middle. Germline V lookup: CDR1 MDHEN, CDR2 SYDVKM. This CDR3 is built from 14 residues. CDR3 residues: CASSLTVSNQPQHF. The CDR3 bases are TGTGCCAGCAGTTTAACAGTTAGCAATCAGCCCCAGCATTTT.

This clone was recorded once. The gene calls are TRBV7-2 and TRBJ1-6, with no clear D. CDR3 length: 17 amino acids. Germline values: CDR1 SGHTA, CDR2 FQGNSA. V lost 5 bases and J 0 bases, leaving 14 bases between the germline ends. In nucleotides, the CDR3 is TGTGCCAGCAGCCCCACCGGCGGCCTCTCCTATAATTCACCCCTCCACTTT. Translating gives CASSPTGGLSYNSPLHF.

The CDR3 here is CSVAQGDPKNIQYF. The CDR3 region has the DNA TGCAGCGTTGCGCAGGGCGACCCCAAAAACATTCAGTACTTC. The J gene is TRBJ2-4, the V gene TRBV29-1; perhaps TRBD1 as D (5 bases). Germline loops: CDR1 SQVTM, CDR2 ANQGSEA. The CDR3 has 14 amino acids. The V gene lost 4 bases and the J gene lost 2 bases, with 12 bases spanning the gap.

The CDR3 sequence is CASSFGTGMGQEQPQHF. DNA of the CDR3: TGTGCCAGCAGTTTTGGAACAGGGATGGGTCAAGAACAGCCCCAGCATTTT. The chain carries TRBV27 and TRBJ1-5; D is possibly TRBD1 (6 bases). Deletions cut 3 bases from V and 7 bases from J, with 22 bases between. The CDR3 has 17 amino acids. Germline V gene data show CDR1 as MNHEY and CDR2 as SMNVEV (reference sequence).

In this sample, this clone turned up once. The CDR3 DNA reads as TGTGCCAGCAGCACCCGAGGGGGCCTAGGATCCGGGGAGCTGTTTTTT. This codes for CASSTRGGLGSGELFF. J is TRBJ2-2 and V is TRBV9, with 7 bases fitting TRBD1. The CDR3 loop spans 16 amino acids. After removal of 4 bases from V and 6 bases from J, the junction contained 12 bases not matched to a gene. The germline CDR1 and CDR2 sequences are SGDLS and YYNGEE.

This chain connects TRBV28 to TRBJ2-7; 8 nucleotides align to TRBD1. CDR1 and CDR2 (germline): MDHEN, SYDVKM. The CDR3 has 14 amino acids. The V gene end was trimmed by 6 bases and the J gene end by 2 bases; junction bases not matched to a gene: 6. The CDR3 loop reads CASRPGQGAYEQYF. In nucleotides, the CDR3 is TGTGCCAGCAGGCCCGGACAGGGAGCCTACGAGCAGTACTTC.

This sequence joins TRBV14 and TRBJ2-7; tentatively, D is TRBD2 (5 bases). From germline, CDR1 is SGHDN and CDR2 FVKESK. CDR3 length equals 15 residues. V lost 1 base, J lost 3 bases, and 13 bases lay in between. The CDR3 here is CASSQATGYGYEQYF. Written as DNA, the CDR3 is TGTGCCAGCAGCCAAGCTACGGGGTATGGCTACGAGCAGTACTTC.

CDR3 in amino acids: CASSLAGTGTPNYGYTF. The DNA of the CDR3 is TGTGCCAGCAGCTTAGCGGGGACAGGAACACCTAACTATGGCTACACCTTC. V usage is TRBV11-2 and J usage is TRBJ1-2; 8 positions match TRBD1. J lost 0 bases, V lost 1 base, and 7 bases had no gene match. The CDR3 runs 17 residues. From germline, CDR1 is SGHAT and CDR2 FQNNGV.

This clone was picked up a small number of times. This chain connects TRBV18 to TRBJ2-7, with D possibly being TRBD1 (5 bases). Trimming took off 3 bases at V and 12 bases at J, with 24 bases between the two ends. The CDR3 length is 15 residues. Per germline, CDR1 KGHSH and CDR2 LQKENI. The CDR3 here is CASSPQGKNPGVLYF. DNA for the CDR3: TGTGCCAGCTCACCCCAGGGAAAGAATCCGGGCGTACTGTACTTC.

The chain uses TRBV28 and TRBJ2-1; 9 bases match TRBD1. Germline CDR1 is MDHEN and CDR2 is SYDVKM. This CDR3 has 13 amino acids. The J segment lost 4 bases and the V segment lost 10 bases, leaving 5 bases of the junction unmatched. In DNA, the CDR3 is TGTGCCACCGGGACAGGGAGGTACAATGAGCAGTTCTTC. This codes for CATGTGRYNEQFF. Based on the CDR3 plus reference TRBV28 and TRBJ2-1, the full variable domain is DVKVTQSSRYLVKRTGEKVFLECVQDMDHENMFWYRQDPGLGLRLIYFSYDVKMKEKGDIPEGYSVSREKKERFSLILESASTNQTSMYLCATGTGRYNEQFFGPGTRLTVL.

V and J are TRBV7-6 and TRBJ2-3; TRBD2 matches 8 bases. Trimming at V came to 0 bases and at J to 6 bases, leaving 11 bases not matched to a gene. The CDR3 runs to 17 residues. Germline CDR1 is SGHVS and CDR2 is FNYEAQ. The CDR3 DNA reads TGTGCCAGCAGCTTAGCCCCAACGGGAGGGCCCTCGGATACGCAGTATTTT. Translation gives CASSLAPTGGPSDTQYF. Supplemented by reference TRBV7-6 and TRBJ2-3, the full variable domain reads GAGVSQSPRYKVTKRGQDVALRCDPISGHVSLYWYRQALGQGPEFLTYFNYEAQQDKSGLPNDRFSAERPEGSISTLTIQRTEQRDSAMYRCASSLAPTGGPSDTQYFGPGTRLTVL.

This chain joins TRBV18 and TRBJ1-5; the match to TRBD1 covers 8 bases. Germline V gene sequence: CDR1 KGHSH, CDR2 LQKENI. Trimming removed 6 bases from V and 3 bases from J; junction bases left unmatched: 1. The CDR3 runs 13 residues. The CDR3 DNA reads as TGTGCCAGCTCGGGACAGGCCAATCAGCCCCAGCATTTT. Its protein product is CASSGQANQPQHF.

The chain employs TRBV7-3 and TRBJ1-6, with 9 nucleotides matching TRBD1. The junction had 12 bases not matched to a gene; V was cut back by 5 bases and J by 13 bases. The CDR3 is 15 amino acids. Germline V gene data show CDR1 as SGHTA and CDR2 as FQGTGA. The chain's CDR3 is CASSPNGQGSAPLHF. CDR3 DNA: TGTGCCAGCAGCCCTAACGGACAGGGGTCGGCGCCCCTCCACTTT.

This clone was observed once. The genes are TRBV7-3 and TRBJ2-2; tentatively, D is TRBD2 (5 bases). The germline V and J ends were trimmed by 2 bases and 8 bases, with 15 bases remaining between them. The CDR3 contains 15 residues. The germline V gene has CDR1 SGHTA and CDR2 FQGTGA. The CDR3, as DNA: TGTGCCAGCAGCTTAGAGAGGGCTTACCCTGGGGAGCTGTTTTTT. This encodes CASSLERAYPGELFF.

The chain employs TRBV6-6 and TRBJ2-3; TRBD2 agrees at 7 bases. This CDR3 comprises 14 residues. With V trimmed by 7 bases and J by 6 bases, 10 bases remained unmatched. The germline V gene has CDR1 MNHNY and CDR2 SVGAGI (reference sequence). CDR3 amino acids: CASTLTGGRDTQYF. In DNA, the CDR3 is TGTGCCAGCACCTTAACGGGAGGTAGGGATACGCAGTATTTT.

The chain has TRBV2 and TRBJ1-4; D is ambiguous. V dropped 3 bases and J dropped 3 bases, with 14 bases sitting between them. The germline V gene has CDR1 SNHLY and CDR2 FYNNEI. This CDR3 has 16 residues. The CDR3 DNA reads TGTGCCAGCAGTGATCGGGGTTTTTGGGCTAATGAAAAACTGTTTTTT. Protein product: CASSDRGFWANEKLFF.